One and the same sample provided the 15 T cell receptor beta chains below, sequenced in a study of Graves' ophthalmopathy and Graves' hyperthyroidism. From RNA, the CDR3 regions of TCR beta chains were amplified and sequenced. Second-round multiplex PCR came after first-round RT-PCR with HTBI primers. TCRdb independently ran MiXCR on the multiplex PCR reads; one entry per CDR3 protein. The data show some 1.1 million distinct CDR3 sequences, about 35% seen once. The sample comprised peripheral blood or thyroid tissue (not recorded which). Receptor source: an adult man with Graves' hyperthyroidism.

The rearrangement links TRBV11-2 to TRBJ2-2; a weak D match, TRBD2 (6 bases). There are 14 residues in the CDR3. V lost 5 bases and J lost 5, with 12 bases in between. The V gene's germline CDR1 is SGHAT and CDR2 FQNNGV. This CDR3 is CASSHIAETGELFF. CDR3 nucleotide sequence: TGTGCCAGCAGCCACATAGCGGAAACCGGGGAGCTGTTTTTT.

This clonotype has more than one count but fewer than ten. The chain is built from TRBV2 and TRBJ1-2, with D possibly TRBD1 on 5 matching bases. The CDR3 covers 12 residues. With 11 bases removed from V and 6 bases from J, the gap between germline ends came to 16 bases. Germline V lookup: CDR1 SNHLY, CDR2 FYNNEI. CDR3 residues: CAGQGGGDGYTF. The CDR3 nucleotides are TGTGCCGGGCAGGGCGGGGGAGATGGCTACACCTTC.

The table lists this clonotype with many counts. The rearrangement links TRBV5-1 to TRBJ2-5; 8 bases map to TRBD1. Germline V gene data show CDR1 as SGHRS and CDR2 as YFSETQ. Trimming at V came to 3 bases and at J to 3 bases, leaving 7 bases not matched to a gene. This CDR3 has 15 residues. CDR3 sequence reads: CASSSRPGQEETQYF. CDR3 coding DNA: TGCGCCAGCAGCTCAAGGCCGGGACAGGAAGAGACCCAGTACTTC.

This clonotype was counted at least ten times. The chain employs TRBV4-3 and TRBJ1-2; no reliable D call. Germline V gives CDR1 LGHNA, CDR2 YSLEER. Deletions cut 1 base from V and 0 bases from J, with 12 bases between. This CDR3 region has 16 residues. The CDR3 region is CASSQVGQQSNYGYTF. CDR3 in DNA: TGCGCCAGCAGCCAAGTTGGGCAACAGTCTAACTATGGCTACACCTTC.

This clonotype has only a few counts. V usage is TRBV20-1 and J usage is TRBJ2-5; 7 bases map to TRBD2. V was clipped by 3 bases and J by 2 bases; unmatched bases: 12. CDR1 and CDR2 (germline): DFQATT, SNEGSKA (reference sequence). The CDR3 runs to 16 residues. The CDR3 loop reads CSAREVRDYTQETQYF. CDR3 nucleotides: TGCAGTGCTAGGGAAGTTCGGGACTACACACAAGAGACCCAGTACTTC.

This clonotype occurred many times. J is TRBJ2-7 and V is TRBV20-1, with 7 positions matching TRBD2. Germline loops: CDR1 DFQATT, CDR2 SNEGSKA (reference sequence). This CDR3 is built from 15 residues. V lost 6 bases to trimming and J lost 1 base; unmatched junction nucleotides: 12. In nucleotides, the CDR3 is TGCAGTGCCAGACCCACGGCGGGACTATCCTACGAGCAGTACTTC. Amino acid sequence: CSARPTAGLSYEQYF.

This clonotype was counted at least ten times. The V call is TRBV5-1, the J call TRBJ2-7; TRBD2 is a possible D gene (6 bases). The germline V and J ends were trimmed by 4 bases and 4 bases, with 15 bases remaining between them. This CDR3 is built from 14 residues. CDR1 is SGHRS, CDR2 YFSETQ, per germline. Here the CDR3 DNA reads TGCGCCAGCAGCCCTGGAGGGCCAGTTTACGAGCAGTACTTC. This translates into CASSPGGPVYEQYF. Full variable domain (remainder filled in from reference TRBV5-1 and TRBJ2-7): KAGVTQTPRYLIKTRGQQVTLSCSPISGHRSVSWYQQTPGQGLQFLFEYFSETQRNKGNFPGRFSGRQFSNSRSEMNVSTLELGDSALYLCASSPGGPVYEQYFGPGTRLTVT.

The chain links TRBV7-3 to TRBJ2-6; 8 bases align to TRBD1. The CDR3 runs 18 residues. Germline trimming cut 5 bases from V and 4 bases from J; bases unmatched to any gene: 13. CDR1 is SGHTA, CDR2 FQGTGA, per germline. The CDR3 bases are TGTGCCAGCAGCCTACGACAGGGGTCCTATCCCGGGGCCAACGTCCTGACTTTC. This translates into CASSLRQGSYPGANVLTF.

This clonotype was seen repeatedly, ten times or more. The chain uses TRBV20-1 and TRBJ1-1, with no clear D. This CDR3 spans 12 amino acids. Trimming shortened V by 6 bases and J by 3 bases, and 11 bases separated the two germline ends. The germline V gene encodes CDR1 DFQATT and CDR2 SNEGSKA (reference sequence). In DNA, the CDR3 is TGCAGTGCATCTTGGACCTACACTGAAGCTTTCTTT. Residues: CSASWTYTEAFF.

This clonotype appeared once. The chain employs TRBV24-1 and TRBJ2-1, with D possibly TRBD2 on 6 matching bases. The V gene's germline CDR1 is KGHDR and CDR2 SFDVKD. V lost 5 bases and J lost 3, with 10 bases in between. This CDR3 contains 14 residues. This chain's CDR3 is CATSGGVNYNEQFF. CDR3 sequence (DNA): TGTGCCACCAGTGGGGGGGTGAACTACAATGAGCAGTTCTTC.

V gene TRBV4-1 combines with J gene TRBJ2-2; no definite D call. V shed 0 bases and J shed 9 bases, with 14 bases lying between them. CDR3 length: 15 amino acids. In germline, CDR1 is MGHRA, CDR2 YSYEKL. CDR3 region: CASSQEYWRSRELFF. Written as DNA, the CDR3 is TGCGCCAGCAGCCAAGAGTACTGGAGAAGTAGGGAGCTGTTTTTT.

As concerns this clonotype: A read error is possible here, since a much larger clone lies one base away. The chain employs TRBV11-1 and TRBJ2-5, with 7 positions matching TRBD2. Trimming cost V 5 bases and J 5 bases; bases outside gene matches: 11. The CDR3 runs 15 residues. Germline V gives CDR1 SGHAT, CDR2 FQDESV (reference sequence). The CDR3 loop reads CASSVGGRGGETQYF. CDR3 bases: TGTGCCAGCAGCGTAGGCGGGAGAGGCGGGGAGACCCAGTACTTC.

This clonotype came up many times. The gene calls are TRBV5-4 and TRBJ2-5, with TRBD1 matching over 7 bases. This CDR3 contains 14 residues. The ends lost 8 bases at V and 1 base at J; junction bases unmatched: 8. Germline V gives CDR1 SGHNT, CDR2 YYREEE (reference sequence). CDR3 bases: TGTGCCAGTAGTTCCGGACAGGTCCAAGAGACCCAGTACTTC. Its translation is CASSSGQVQETQYF.

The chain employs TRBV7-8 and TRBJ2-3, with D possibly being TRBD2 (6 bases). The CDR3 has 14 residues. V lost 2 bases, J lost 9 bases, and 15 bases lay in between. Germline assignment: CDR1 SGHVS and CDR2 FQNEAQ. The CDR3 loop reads CASSLLGKEGTQYF. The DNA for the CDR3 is TGTGCCAGCAGCTTACTGGGCAAGGAGGGGACGCAGTATTTT.

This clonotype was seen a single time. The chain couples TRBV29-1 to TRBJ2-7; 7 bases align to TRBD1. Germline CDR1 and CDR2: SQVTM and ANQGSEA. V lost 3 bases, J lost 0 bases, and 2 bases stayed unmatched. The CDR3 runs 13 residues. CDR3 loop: CSVDGTASYEQYF. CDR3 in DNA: TGCAGCGTTGATGGGACAGCCTCCTACGAGCAGTACTTC.